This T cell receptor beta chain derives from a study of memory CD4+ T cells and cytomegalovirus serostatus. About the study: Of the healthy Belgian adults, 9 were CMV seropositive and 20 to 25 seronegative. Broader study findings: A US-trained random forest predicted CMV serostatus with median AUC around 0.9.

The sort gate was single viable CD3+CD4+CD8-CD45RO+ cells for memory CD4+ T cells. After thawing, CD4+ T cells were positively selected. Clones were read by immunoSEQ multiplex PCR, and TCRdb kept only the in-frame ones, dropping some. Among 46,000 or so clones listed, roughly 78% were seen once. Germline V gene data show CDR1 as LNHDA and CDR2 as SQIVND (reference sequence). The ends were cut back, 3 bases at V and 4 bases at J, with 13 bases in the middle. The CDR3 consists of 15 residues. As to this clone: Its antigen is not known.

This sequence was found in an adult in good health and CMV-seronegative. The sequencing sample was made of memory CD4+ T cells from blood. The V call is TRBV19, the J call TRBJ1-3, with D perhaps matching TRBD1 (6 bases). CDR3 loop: CASSIQTGGGNTIYF. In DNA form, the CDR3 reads TGTGCCAGTAGTATCCAGACAGGTGGAGGAAACACCATATATTTT.